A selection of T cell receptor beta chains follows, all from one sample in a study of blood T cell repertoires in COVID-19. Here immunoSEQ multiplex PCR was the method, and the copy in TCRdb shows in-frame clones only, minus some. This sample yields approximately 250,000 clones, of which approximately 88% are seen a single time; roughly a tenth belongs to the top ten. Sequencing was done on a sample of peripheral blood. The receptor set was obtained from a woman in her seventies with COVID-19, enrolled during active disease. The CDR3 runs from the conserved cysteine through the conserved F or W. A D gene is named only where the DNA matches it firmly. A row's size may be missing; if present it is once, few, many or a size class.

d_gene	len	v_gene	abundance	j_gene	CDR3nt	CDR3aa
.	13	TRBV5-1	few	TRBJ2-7	TGCGCCAGCAGCTTGGAGCAGGGTTACGAGCAGTACTTC	CASSLEQGYEQYF
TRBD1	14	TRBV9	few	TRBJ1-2	TGTGCCAGCAGCGCCAGACAGGGACCCTCTGGCTACACCTTC	CASSARQGPSGYTF
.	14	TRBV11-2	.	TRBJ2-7	TGTGCCAGCAGCCCTCCGACAGGCTCCTACGAGCAGTACTTC	CASSPPTGSYEQYF
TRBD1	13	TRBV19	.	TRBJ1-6	TGTGCCAGCACCGGGACAGAAGTTTCACCCCTCCACTTT	CASTGTEVSPLHF
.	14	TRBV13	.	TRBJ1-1	TGTGCCAGCAGCTTATTACAGGGATGGACTGAAGCTTTCTTT	CASSLLQGWTEAFF
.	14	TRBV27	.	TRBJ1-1	TGTGCCAGCAGTTTATTCGGGGGACCCACTGAAGCTTTCTTT	CASSLFGGPTEAFF
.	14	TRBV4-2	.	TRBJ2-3	TGTGCCAGCAGCCAAACAGGATTCACAGATACGCAGTATTTT	CASSQTGFTDTQYF
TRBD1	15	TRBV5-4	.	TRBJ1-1	TGTGCCAGCAGCCGGCAGGACAGGAGGAACACTGAAGCTTTCTTT	CASSRQDRRNTEAFF
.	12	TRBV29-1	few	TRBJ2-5	TGCAGCGTTGGACAGCCACAAGAGACCCAGTACTTC	CSVGQPQETQYF
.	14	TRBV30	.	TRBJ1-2	TGTGCCTGGAGGCACAGGGCTTCTAACTATGGCTACACCTTC	CAWRHRASNYGYTF
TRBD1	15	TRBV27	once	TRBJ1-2	TGTGCCAGCAGTTTGAAGGACAGGGCAGTGGATGGCTACACCTTC	CASSLKDRAVDGYTF
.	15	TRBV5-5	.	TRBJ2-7	TGTGCCAGCAGCTTCCGGGACTTTGGCTCCTACGAGCAGTACTTC	CASSFRDFGSYEQYF
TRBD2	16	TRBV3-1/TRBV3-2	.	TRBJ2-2	TGTGCCAGCAGCCGACCGGGACTAGCGGGCACCGGGGAGCTGTTTTTT	CASSRPGLAGTGELFF
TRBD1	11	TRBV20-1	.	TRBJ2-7	TGCAGTGCCATGACAGGGGTCGGGCAGTACTTC	CSAMTGVGQYF
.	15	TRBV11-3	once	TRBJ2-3	TGTGCCAGCGGACGACAGAAAGGTCCTTCAGATACGCAGTATTTT	CASGRQKGPSDTQYF
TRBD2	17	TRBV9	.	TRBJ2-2	TGTGCCAGCACATTCACGGCGGGGACTACGAACACCGGGGAGCTGTTTTTT	CASTFTAGTTNTGELFF
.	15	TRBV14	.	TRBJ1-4	TGTGCCAGCAGCCAAGATGGGGCCCTTTCGGGAAAACTGTTTTTT	CASSQDGALSGKLFF
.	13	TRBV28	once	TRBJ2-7	TGTGCCAGCAAACCCCGGAGGTCATACGAGCAGTACTTC	CASKPRRSYEQYF
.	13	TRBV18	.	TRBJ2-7	TGTGCCAGCTCCCTAGGTGGCCAATACGAGCAGTACTTC	CASSLGGQYEQYF
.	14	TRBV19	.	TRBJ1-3	TGTGCCAGTAGTACCCAAACAGGAGGAAACACCATATATTTT	CASSTQTGGNTIYF
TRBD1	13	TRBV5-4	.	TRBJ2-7	TGTGCCAGCAGCTTACTACAGGGGCTCGAGCAGTACTTC	CASSLLQGLEQYF
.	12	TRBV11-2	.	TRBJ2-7	TGTGCCAGCCGCGGGCAAACCTACGAGCAGTACTTC	CASRGQTYEQYF
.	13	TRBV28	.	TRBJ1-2	TGTGCCAGCAGTTTAGCCTCTAACTATGGCTATACCTTC	CASSLASNYGYTF
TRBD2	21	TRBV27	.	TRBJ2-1	TGTGCCAGCAGTTTTCGGTGGCGGACTAGCGAGAGAGGCGTAGGCTACAATGAGCAGTTCTTC	CASSFRWRTSERGVGYNEQFF
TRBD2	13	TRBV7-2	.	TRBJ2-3	TGTGCCAGCAGCCGGGGGGGCACAGATACGCAGTATTTT	CASSRGGTDTQYF
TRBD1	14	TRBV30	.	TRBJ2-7	TGTGCCTGGAGGGTGACAGGGGCCCGGAGGGAGCAGTACTTC	CAWRVTGARREQYF
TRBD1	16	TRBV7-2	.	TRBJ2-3	TGTGCCAGCAGCGTAACCACAGGGGTACGTTCAGATACGCAGTATTTT	CASSVTTGVRSDTQYF
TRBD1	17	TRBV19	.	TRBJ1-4	TGTGCCACCAAAAGGTCTGGGGGGACAGCATTTAATGAAAAACTGTTTTTT	CATKRSGGTAFNEKLFF
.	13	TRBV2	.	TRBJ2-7	TGTGCCAGCAGCAGCGAGCCTTACTACGAGCAGTACTTC	CASSSEPYYEQYF
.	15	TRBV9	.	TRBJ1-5	TGTGCCAGCAGCGTAGAAGAGGGAAGCAATCAGCCCCAGCATTTT	CASSVEEGSNQPQHF
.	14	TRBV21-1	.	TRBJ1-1	TGTGCCAGCAGCAAACGGTCAAAGTGGACTGAAGCTTTCTTT	CASSKRSKWTEAFF
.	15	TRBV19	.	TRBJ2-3	TGTGCCAGTAGTAGGGGAGGTGGGATGGCAGATACGCAGTATTTT	CASSRGGGMADTQYF
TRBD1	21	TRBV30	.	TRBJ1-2	TGTGCCTGGAGTTCCATACGGGGTTGGGCCTCTTCCGGGACAGGGGACTATGGCTACACCTTC	CAWSSIRGWASSGTGDYGYTF
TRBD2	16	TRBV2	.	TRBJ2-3	TGTGCCAGCAGTAAAGGGACTAGCGACCGCACAGATACGCAGTATTTT	CASSKGTSDRTDTQYF
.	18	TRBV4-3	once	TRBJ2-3	TGCGCCAGCAGCCAATTTTTCAGTAGGGGCGGGACGACAGATACGCAGTATTTT	CASSQFFSRGGTTDTQYF
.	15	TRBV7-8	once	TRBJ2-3	TGTGCCAGCAGACGGACGGCAGGGGTGTCAGATACGCAGTATTTT	CASRRTAGVSDTQYF
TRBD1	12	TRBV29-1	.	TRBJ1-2	TGCAGCGTTAACGACAGGGGTTATGGCTACACCTTC	CSVNDRGYGYTF
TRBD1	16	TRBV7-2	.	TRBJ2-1	TGTGCCAGCAGTTTCCAGACAGGGAATCCCTACAATGAGCAGTTCTTC	CASSFQTGNPYNEQFF
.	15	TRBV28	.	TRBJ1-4	TGTGCCAGCAGTACCCGCAGGGTGGCTAATGAAAAACTGTTTTTT	CASSTRRVANEKLFF
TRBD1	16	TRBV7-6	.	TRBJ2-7	TGTGCCAGCAGCCTCCGCGGAGGGACAGGGGTCTACGAGCAGTACTTC	CASSLRGGTGVYEQYF
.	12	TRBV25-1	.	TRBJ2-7	TGTGCCAGCAGTGATCGGGGTGGCGAGCAGTACTTC	CASSDRGGEQYF
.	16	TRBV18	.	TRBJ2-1	TGTGCCAGCTCACCACCTTTAGCCTACTCCTACAATGAGCAGTTCTTC	CASSPPLAYSYNEQFF
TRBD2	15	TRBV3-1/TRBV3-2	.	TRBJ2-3	TGTGCCAGCAGCGGACTAGCGGGAGGCAGAGATACGCAGTATTTT	CASSGLAGGRDTQYF
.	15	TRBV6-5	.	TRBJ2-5	TGTGCCAGCAGTTACGGGGCAGGGCCTAAAGAGACCCAGTACTTC	CASSYGAGPKETQYF
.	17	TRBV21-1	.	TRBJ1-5	TGTGCCAGCAGCAAACGACAGGGAAGACAACGCAATCAGCCCCAGCATTTT	CASSKRQGRQRNQPQHF
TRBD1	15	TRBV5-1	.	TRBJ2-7	TGCGCCAGCAGCGTCACCGGGACAGGGTCCTACGAGCAGTACTTC	CASSVTGTGSYEQYF
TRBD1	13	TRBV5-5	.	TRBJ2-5	TGTGCCAGCAGGACCGGGACAGGGAGGACCCAGTACTTC	CASRTGTGRTQYF
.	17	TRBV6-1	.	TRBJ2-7	TGTGCCAGCAGTGGACGTGGACGGGCCGGGAGATACAACGAGCAGTACTTC	CASSGRGRAGRYNEQYF
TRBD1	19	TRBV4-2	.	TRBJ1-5	TGTGCCAGCAGCCAGGATTTGGATCCGGGACAGGGGGCTCAACAGCCCCAGCATTTT	CASSQDLDPGQGAQQPQHF
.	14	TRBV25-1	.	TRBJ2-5	TGTGCCAGCAGTCGACCGGGGAGCGGAGAGACCCAGTACTTC	CASSRPGSGETQYF
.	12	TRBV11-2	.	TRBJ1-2	TGTGCCAGCAGCTCAGGGAACTATGGCTACACCTTC	CASSSGNYGYTF
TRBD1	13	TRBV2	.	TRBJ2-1	TGTGCCAGCAGTACGACAGGGGGCAATGAGCAGTTCTTC	CASSTTGGNEQFF
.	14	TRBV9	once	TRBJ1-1	TGTGCCAGCAGCGTAGGACAGGCCAACACTGAAGCTTTCTTT	CASSVGQANTEAFF
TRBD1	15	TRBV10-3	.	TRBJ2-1	TGTGCCATCAGTGACCCGGGACAGGGTCACAATGAGCAGTTCTTC	CAISDPGQGHNEQFF
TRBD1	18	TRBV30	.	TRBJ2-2	TGTGCCTGGGATCGGGACAGGGTGCCGGCCCGGAACACCGGGGAGCTGTTTTTT	CAWDRDRVPARNTGELFF